This T cell receptor beta chain was profiled in a study of beta chain features in type 1 diabetes. Findings and limits, study-wide: Because the template was cDNA, high-expressing cells might be over-represented.

The CDR3 runs to 17 residues. J gave up 3 bases and V 5 bases, and 11 bases lay outside the gene matches. The germline CDR1 and CDR2 sequences are SEHNR and FQNEAQ (reference sequence). This clone was counted between two and nine times. The antigen remains unidentified. Expressed TCRB transcripts were sequenced after all isolated RNA was converted to cDNA. Assay: immunoSEQ multiplex PCR; the TCRdb copy retains only in-frame clones and omits some. The repertoire holds about 360,000 clones, 10% to 15% seen once, with about 0.017% in the top ten. The V gene is TRBV7-9, the J gene TRBJ2-3, with TRBD2 matching 10 bases. This TCR came from a young man in good health. What was sequenced was naive CD4+ T cells from blood. The CDR3 reads CASSLRRLAGMTDTQYF. The DNA of the CDR3 is TGTGCCAGCAGCCTCCGTCGACTAGCGGGTATGACAGATACGCAGTATTTT.